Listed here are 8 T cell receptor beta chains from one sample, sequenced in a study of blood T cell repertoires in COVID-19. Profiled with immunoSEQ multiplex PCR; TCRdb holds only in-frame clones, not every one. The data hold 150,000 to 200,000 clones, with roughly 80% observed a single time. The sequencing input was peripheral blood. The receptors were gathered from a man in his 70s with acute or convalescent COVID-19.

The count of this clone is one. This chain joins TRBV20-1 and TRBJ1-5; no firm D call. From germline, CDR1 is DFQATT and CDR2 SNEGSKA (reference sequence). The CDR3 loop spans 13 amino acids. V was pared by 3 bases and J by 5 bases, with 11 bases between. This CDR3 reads CSASWREDQPQHF. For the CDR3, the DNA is TGCAGTGCTAGTTGGAGGGAAGATCAGCCCCAGCATTTT.

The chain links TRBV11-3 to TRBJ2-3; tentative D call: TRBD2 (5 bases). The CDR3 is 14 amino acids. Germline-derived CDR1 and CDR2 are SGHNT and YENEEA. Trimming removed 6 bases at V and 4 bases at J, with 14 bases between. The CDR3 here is CASRPGLEADTQYF. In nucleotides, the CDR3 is TGTGCCAGCAGACCGGGTCTGGAGGCAGATACGCAGTATTTT. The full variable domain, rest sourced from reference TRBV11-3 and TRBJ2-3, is EAGVVQSPRYKIIEKKQPVAFWCNPISGHNTLYWYLQNLGQGPELLIRYENEEAVDDSQLPKDRFSAERLKGVDSTLKIQPAELGDSAVYLCASRPGLEADTQYFGPGTRLTVL.

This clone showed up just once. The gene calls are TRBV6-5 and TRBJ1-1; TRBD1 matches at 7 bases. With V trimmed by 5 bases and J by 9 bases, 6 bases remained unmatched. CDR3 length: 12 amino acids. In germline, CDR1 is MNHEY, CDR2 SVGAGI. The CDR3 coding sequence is TGTGCCAGCAGTCGACAGGGAACACAAGCTTTCTTT. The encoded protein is CASSRQGTQAFF.

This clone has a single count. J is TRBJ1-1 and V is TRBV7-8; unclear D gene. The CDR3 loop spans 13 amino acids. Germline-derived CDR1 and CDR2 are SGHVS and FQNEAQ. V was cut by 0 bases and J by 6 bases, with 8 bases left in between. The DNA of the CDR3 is TGTGCCAGCAGCTTAGCCAGGTTAGCTGAAGCTTTCTTT. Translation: CASSLARLAEAFF.

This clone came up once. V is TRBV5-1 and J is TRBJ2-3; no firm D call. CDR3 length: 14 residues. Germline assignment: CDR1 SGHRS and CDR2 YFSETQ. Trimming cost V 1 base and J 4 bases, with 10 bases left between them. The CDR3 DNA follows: TGCGCCAGCAGCTTGCTGAGGAGCTCAGATACGCAGTATTTT. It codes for CASSLLRSSDTQYF. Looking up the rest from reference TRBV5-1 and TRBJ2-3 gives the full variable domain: KAGVTQTPRYLIKTRGQQVTLSCSPISGHRSVSWYQQTPGQGLQFLFEYFSETQRNKGNFPGRFSGRQFSNSRSEMNVSTLELGDSALYLCASSLLRSSDTQYFGPGTRLTVL.

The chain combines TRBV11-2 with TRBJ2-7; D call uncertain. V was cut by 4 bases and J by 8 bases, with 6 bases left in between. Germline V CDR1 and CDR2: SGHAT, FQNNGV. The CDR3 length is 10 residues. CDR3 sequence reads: CASSSLQQYF. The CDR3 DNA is TGTGCCAGCAGCTCCCTCCAGCAGTACTTC. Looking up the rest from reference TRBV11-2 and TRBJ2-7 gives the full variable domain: EAGVAQSPRYKIIEKRQSVAFWCNPISGHATLYWYQQILGQGPKLLIQFQNNGVVDDSQLPKDRFSAERLKGVDSTLKIQPAKLEDSAVYLCASSSLQQYFGPGTRLTVT.

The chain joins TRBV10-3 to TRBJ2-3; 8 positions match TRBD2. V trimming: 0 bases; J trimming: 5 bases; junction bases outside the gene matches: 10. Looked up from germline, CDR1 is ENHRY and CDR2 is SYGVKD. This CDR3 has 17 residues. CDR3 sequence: CAISESTVGRAGDTQYF. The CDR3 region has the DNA TGTGCCATCAGTGAGTCGACTGTCGGGAGGGCCGGAGATACGCAGTATTTT.

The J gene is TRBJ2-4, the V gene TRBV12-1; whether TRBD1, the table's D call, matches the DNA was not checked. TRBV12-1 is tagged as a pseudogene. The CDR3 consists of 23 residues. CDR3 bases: TGTGCCAGCAGCTCGAAGGTAGGGGGCGCGAACCCAAGGTCATCTCTAGCCAAAAACATTCAGTACTTC. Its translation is CASSSKVGGANPRSSLAKNIQYF.